The 25 T cell receptor beta chains below come from one sample, sequenced in a study of blood T cell repertoires in COVID-19. Using immunoSEQ multiplex PCR, the repertoire was profiled, and TCRdb retains in-frame clones only, with some absent. The table shows approximately 200,000 clones, with roughly four fifths occurring only once. Material for sequencing was PBMCs or T cells enriched from blood (not recorded which). Every receptor here comes from a man between 60 and 70 years old who had recovered from COVID-19.

The CDR3 is CASARQDYYGYTF. The CDR3 bases are TGCGCCAGCGCCCGACAGGATTACTATGGCTACACCTTC. The rearrangement links TRBV10-2 to TRBJ1-2; maybe TRBD1 (6 bases). Trimming stripped 8 bases from V and 3 bases from J, with 13 bases between. In germline, CDR1 is WSHSY, CDR2 SAAADI. There are 13 residues in the CDR3.

The count of this clone is one. This chain uses TRBV7-2 with TRBJ2-1; D remains ambiguous. The V gene's germline CDR1 is SGHTA and CDR2 FQGNSA. The CDR3 has 14 amino acids. V lost 1 base, J lost 9 bases, and 13 bases lay in between. The CDR3 sequence is CASSLGHSLGEQFF. The DNA of the CDR3 is TGTGCCAGCAGCTTAGGGCACAGTCTGGGTGAGCAGTTCTTC.

This chain links TRBV6-6 with TRBJ2-7; 8 nucleotides line up with TRBD1. After removal of 5 bases from V and 4 bases from J, the junction contained 1 base not matched to a gene. Germline V gives CDR1 MNHNY, CDR2 SVGAGI (reference sequence). This CDR3 has 12 amino acids. CDR3 DNA sequence: TGTGCCAGCAGTCGACAGGGGTACGAGCAGTACTTC. This translates into CASSRQGYEQYF.

The V gene is TRBV19, the J gene TRBJ1-3; 8 nucleotides align to TRBD1. The V and J ends lost 7 bases and 5 bases, in that order; junction bases with no gene match: 7. The CDR3 length is 14 residues. From germline, CDR1 is LNHDA and CDR2 SQIVND (reference sequence). The CDR3 nucleotides read TGTGCCAGTAAAGACAGGGGAAGAAGAAACACCATATATTTT. Translation: CASKDRGRRNTIYF.

This clone was picked up a small number of times. V usage is TRBV7-9 and J usage is TRBJ2-2, with 8 positions matching TRBD1. This CDR3 is 15 amino acids long. V lost 1 base, J lost 5 bases, and 3 bases stayed unmatched. Germline CDR1 SEHNR, CDR2 FQNEAQ (reference sequence). This chain's CDR3 is CASSLGQGLTGELFF. CDR3 bases: TGTGCCAGCAGCTTAGGACAGGGGTTAACCGGGGAGCTGTTTTTT.

The chain is built from TRBV10-2 and TRBJ1-1, with TRBD1 identical over 8 bases. The CDR3 runs 15 residues. V lost 5 bases, J lost 1 base, and 6 bases stayed unmatched. Germline lookup yields CDR1 WSHSY and CDR2 SAAADI. The CDR3 nucleotides read TGCGCCAGCAGTAATACAGGGGGATCGAACACTGAAGCTTTCTTT. It encodes CASSNTGGSNTEAFF.

The chain employs TRBV27 and TRBJ1-4; no firm D call. V was pared by 3 bases and J by 14 bases, with 22 bases between. The CDR3 covers 15 residues. CDR1 is MNHEY, CDR2 SMNVEV, per germline (reference sequence). The CDR3 region has the DNA TGTGCCAGCAGTTTTCGAGCGCAAGAATCGAAACGCCTGTTTTTT. Translation: CASSFRAQESKRLFF.

This clone appeared once. The J gene is TRBJ1-2, the V gene TRBV5-4; 9 nucleotides align to TRBD1. The germline V gene has CDR1 SGHNT and CDR2 YYREEE (reference sequence). This CDR3 is 15 amino acids long. Trimming took 2 bases from V and 4 from J; bases not matched to a gene: 6. The CDR3: CASSFGQGTVYGYTF. CDR3 in DNA: TGTGCCAGCAGCTTTGGACAGGGGACTGTCTATGGCTACACCTTC.

The gene calls are TRBV24-1 and TRBJ2-3, with a possible D match to TRBD1 (5 bases). Germline V gives CDR1 KGHDR, CDR2 SFDVKD. The CDR3 contains 14 residues. V lost 5 bases and J 0 bases, leaving 8 bases between the germline ends. Here the CDR3 reads CATSAGLSTDTQYF. The CDR3 coding sequence is TGTGCCACCAGTGCAGGGCTTAGCACAGATACGCAGTATTTT.

This chain joins TRBV11-3 and TRBJ1-2; possible D gene TRBD1, 5 bases. Trimming left V 5 bases short and J 6 bases short, with 10 bases between. The CDR3 spans 12 residues. Germline V lookup: CDR1 SGHNT, CDR2 YENEEA. DNA of the CDR3: TGTGCCAGCAGCGGGACTGTGGATGGCTACACCTTC. This translates into CASSGTVDGYTF.

In nucleotides, the CDR3 is TGCGCCAGCAGATTGACAGGGGGGAACACTGAAGCTTTCTTT. It yields the protein CASRLTGGNTEAFF. This rearrangement joins TRBV5-1 to TRBJ1-1; TRBD1 matches 9 bases. This CDR3 spans 14 amino acids. With 5 bases clipped from V and 1 base from J, the junction kept 3 bases outside the gene matches. From germline, CDR1 is SGHRS and CDR2 YFSETQ.

The rearrangement links TRBV4-2 to TRBJ1-5; 8 bases map to TRBD1. Germline-derived CDR1 and CDR2 are LGHNA and YNFKEQ. Trimming at V came to 3 bases and at J to 6 bases, leaving 7 bases not matched to a gene. This CDR3 spans 15 amino acids. DNA of the CDR3: TGTGCCAGCAGCCAGGACCTGCAGGGGGCTCAGCCCCAGCATTTT. This sequence encodes CASSQDLQGAQPQHF.

The chain has TRBV4-2 and TRBJ2-3, with 10 bases identical to TRBD2. Germline V lookup: CDR1 LGHNA, CDR2 YNFKEQ. CDR3 length: 19 amino acids. V trimming: 0 bases; J trimming: 5 bases; junction bases outside the gene matches: 14. The chain's CDR3 is CASSQEVWASGGQGDTQYF. In DNA form, the CDR3 reads TGTGCCAGCAGCCAAGAGGTATGGGCTAGCGGGGGACAAGGAGATACGCAGTATTTT.

This chain uses TRBV5-1 with TRBJ2-2, with 8 nucleotides matching TRBD2. Trimming at V came to 0 bases and at J to 3 bases, leaving 1 base not matched to a gene. From germline, CDR1 is SGHRS and CDR2 YFSETQ. This CDR3 is built from 15 residues. In DNA, the CDR3 is TGCGCCAGCAGCTTGGAACTAGCGGACACCGGGGAGCTGTTTTTT. It is translated as CASSLELADTGELFF.

The chain carries TRBV4-3 and TRBJ2-5; 10 bases agree with TRBD2. Germline assignment: CDR1 LGHNA and CDR2 YSLEER. V was pared by 0 bases and J by 5 bases, with 6 bases of the junction left unmatched. The CDR3 is 16 residues long. Here the CDR3 reads CASSQDLGSGGETQYF. CDR3 DNA: TGCGCCAGCAGCCAAGATCTGGGTAGCGGGGGGGAGACCCAGTACTTC.

V and J are TRBV25-1 and TRBJ2-7; 8 nucleotides align to TRBD1. This CDR3 is built from 15 residues. V lost 2 bases to trimming and J lost 2 bases; unmatched junction nucleotides: 5. Germline CDR1 reads MGHDK; CDR2 reads SYGVNS. The CDR3 DNA follows: TGTGCCAGCAGTGAAGGGACAGGCGGTACCTACGAGCAGTACTTC. Its protein product is CASSEGTGGTYEQYF.

This clone has only one observation. The V and J genes are TRBV10-3 and TRBJ1-3, with D perhaps matching TRBD1 (6 bases). The CDR3 spans 14 residues. CDR1 is ENHRY, CDR2 SYGVKD, per germline. Trimming removed 5 bases from V and 0 bases from J, with 8 bases in between. The DNA for the CDR3 is TGTGCCATCAGTCTGACAGGCTCTGGAAACACCATATATTTT. Protein sequence: CAISLTGSGNTIYF.

The V call is TRBV10-2, the J call TRBJ2-5; no reliable D call. V dropped 3 bases and J dropped 5 bases, with 10 bases sitting between them. The CDR3 loop spans 13 amino acids. Germline V gives CDR1 WSHSY, CDR2 SAAADI. The CDR3, as DNA: TGCGCCAGCAGTGAAGCGCTTCTTGAGACCCAGTACTTC. This encodes CASSEALLETQYF.

This chain links TRBV18 with TRBJ2-1; unclear D gene. From germline, CDR1 is KGHSH and CDR2 LQKENI. CDR3 length equals 14 residues. Trimming stripped 1 base from V and 3 bases from J, with 7 bases between. The CDR3 reads CASSPRHSYNEQFF. CDR3 bases: TGTGCCAGCTCACCACGGCACAGCTACAATGAGCAGTTCTTC.

The V call is TRBV19, the J call TRBJ2-5, with D possibly TRBD1 on 5 matching bases. CDR1 is LNHDA, CDR2 SQIVND, per germline (reference sequence). V dropped 2 bases and J dropped 4 bases, with 11 bases sitting between them. The CDR3 sequence is 14 residues long. The CDR3: CASSILTDSETQYF. Here the CDR3 DNA reads TGTGCCAGTAGTATATTGACAGACTCAGAGACCCAGTACTTC. The variable domain in full, completed from reference TRBV19 and TRBJ2-5, reads DGGITQSPKYLFRKEGQNVTLSCEQNLNHDAMYWYRQDPGQGLRLIYYSQIVNDFQKGDIAEGYSVSREKKESFPLTVTSAQKNPTAFYLCASSILTDSETQYFGPGTRLLVL.

V is TRBV10-2 and J is TRBJ1-2; a possible D gene is TRBD1 (5 bases). The CDR3 has 14 amino acids. V lost 4 bases, J lost 1 base, and 10 bases lay in between. Germline V gene lookup returns CDR1 WSHSY and CDR2 SAAADI. The CDR3 spells CASSGQGINYGYTF. Here the CDR3 DNA reads TGCGCCAGCAGTGGGCAGGGAATTAACTATGGCTACACCTTC.

The chain links TRBV23-1 to TRBJ2-7; weak D call: TRBD1 (5 bases). TRBV23-1 falls under the ORF class, with uncertain function. CDR3 length: 13 residues. V was trimmed by 7 bases and J by 3 bases, leaving 13 bases between them. The chain's CDR3 is CASTKDRNYEQYF. The CDR3 DNA reads as TGCGCCAGCACCAAAGACAGAAACTACGAGCAGTACTTC.

The rearrangement joins TRBV5-6 to TRBJ2-3; 10 bases map to TRBD2. The CDR3 runs to 14 residues. Trimming took 2 bases from V and 4 from J; bases not matched to a gene: 1. Germline lookup yields CDR1 SGHDT and CDR2 YYEEEE. The CDR3, as DNA: TGTGCCAGCAGCTTTAGCGGGGGGTCAGATACGCAGTATTTT. It codes for CASSFSGGSDTQYF.

This clone was counted a few times. The V and J genes are TRBV11-2 and TRBJ2-3; 10 bases are shared with TRBD2. Germline V lookup: CDR1 SGHAT, CDR2 FQNNGV. This CDR3 has 17 residues. The V gene end was trimmed by 6 bases and the J gene end by 3 bases; junction bases not matched to a gene: 12. DNA of the CDR3: TGTGCCAGCAGTGGACTAGCGGAGCGATGGAGGACAGATACGCAGTATTTT. Protein: CASSGLAERWRTDTQYF.

This sequence joins TRBV9 and TRBJ1-3; 7 bases match TRBD1. From germline, CDR1 is SGDLS and CDR2 YYNGEE. V lost 0 bases, J lost 2 bases, and 5 bases stayed unmatched. The CDR3 contains 16 residues. CDR3 region: CASSVEGRGAGNTIYF. For the CDR3, the DNA is TGTGCCAGCAGCGTAGAGGGCAGGGGGGCTGGAAACACCATATATTTT.